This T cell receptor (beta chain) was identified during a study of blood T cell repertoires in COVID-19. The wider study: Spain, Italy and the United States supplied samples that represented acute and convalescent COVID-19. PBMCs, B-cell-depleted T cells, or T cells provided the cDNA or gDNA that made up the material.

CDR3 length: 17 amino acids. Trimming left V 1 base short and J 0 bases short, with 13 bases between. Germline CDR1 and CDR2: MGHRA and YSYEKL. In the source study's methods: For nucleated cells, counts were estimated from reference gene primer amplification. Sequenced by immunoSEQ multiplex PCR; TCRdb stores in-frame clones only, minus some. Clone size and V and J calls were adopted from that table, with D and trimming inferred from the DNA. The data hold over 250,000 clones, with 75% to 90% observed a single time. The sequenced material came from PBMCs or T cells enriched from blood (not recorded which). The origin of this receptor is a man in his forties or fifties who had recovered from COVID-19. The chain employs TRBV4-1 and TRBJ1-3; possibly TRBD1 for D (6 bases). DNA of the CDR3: TGCGCCAGCAGCCAAGTGCGGACAGAAGCCTCTGGAAACACCATATATTTT. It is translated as CASSQVRTEASGNTIYF.